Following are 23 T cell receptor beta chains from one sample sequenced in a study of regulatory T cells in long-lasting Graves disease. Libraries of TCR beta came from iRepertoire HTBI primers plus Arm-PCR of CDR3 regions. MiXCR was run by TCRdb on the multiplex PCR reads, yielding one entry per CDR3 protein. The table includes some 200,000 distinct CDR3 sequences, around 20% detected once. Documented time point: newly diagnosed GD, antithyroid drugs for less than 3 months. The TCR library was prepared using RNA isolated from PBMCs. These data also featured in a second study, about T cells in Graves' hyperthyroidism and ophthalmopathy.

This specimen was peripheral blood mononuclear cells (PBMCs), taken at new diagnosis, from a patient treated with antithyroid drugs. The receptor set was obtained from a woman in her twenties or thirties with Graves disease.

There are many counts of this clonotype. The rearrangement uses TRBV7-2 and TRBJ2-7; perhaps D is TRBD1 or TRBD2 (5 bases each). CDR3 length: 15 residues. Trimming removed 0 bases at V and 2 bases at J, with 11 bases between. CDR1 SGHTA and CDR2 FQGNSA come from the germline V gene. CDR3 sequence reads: CASSLAPQGAYEQYF. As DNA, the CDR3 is TGTGCCAGCAGCTTAGCGCCCCAGGGAGCCTACGAGCAGTACTTC.

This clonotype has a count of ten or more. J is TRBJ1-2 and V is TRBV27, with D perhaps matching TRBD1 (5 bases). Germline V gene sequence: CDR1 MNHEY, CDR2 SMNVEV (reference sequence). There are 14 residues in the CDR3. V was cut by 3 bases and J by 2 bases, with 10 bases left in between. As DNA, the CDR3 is TGTGCCAGCAGTTTGGGACCGCTGAACTATGGCTACACCTTC. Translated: CASSLGPLNYGYTF.

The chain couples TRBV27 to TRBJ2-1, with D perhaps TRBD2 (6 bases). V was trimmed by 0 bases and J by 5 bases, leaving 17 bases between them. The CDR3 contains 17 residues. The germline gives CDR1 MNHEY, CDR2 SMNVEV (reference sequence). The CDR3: CASSLSPEGLPDNEQFF. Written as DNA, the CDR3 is TGTGCCAGCAGTTTATCGCCGGAGGGGTTACCTGACAATGAGCAGTTCTTC.

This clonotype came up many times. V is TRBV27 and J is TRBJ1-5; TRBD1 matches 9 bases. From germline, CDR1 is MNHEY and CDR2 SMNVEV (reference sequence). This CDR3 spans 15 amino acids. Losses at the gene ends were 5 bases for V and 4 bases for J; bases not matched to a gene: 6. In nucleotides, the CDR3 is TGTGCCAGCAGTAAAAGACAGGGGGGGAATCAGCCCCAGCATTTT. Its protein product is CASSKRQGGNQPQHF.

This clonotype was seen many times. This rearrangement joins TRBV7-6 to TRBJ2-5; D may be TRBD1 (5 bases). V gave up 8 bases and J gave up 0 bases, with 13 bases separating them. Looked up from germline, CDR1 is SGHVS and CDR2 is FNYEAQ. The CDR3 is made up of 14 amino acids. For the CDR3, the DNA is TGTGCCAGCGGCCCGAGACAGCACCAAGAGACCCAGTACTTC. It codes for CASGPRQHQETQYF. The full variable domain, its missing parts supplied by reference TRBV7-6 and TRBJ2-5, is GAGVSQSPRYKVTKRGQDVALRCDPISGHVSLYWYRQALGQGPEFLTYFNYEAQQDKSGLPNDRFSAERPEGSISTLTIQRTEQRDSAMYRCASGPRQHQETQYFGPGTRLLVL.

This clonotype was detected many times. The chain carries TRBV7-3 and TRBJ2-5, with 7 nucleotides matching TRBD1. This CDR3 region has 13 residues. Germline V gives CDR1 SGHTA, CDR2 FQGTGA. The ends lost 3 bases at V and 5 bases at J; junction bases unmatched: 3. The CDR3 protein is CASSFGQVETQYF. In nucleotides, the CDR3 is TGTGCCAGCAGCTTCGGACAGGTCGAGACCCAGTACTTC.

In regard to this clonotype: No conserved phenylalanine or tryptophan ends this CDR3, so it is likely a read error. The CDR3 sequence: CASSSDRLATNEKLFS. CDR3 nucleotides: TGTGCCAGCAGTTCAGACAGGCTCGCAACTAATGAAAAACTGTTTTCT. This rearrangement joins TRBV2 to TRBJ1-4; tentative D call: TRBD1 (6 bases). The V gene's germline CDR1 is SNHLY and CDR2 FYNNEI. The V and J ends lost 5 bases and 0 bases respectively, with 13 bases between them. The length of the CDR3 is 16 residues.

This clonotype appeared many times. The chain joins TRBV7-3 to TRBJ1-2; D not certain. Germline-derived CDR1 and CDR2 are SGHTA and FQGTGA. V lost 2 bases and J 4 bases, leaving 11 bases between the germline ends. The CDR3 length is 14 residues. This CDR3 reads CASSLYRGSYGYTF. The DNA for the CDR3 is TGTGCCAGCAGCTTATATCGGGGATCCTATGGCTACACCTTC.

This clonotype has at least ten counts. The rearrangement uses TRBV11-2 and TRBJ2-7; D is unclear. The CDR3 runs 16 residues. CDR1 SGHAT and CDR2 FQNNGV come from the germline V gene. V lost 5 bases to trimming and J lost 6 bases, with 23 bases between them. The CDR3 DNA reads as TGTGCCAGCAGCCCACGCCGCCCAGCATTGGTTGGCGAGCAGTACTTC. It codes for CASSPRRPALVGEQYF.

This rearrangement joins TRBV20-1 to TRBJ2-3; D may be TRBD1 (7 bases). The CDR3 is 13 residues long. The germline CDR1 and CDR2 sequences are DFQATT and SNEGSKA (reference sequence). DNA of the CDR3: TGCGCAGGGGGGACCCGAAGCACAGATACGCAGTATTTT. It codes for CAGGTRSTDTQYF.

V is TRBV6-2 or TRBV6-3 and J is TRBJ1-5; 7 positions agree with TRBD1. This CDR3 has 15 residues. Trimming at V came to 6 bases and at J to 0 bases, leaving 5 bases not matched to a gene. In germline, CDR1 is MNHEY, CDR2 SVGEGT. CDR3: CASRTGQTSNQPQHF. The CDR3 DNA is TGTGCCAGCAGGACGGGACAGACTAGCAATCAGCCCCAGCATTTT.

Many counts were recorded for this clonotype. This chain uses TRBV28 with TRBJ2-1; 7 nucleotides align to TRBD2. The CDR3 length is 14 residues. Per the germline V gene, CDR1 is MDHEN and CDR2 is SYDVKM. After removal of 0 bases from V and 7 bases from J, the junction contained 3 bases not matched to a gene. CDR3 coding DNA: TGTGCCAGCAGTTTATGGGGGGGAGGGAATGAGCAGTTCTTC. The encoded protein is CASSLWGGGNEQFF.

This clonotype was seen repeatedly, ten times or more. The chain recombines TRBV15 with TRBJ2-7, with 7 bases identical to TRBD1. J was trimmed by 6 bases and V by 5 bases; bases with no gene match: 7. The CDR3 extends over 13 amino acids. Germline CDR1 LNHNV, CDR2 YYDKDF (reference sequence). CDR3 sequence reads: CATSLHRGPEQYF. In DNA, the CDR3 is TGTGCCACCAGCCTCCACAGGGGCCCCGAGCAGTACTTC.

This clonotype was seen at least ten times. The CDR3 DNA reads as TGCAGTGCCCCCAAGGGGACAGGGGCGAGTGGGGCTGAAGCTTTCTTT. Amino acids: CSAPKGTGASGAEAFF. The chain combines TRBV20-1 with TRBJ1-1; 10 bases map to TRBD1. CDR1 and CDR2 from the germline V gene are DFQATT and SNEGSKA (reference sequence). This CDR3 has 16 residues. J was trimmed by 6 bases and V by 6 bases; bases with no gene match: 16.

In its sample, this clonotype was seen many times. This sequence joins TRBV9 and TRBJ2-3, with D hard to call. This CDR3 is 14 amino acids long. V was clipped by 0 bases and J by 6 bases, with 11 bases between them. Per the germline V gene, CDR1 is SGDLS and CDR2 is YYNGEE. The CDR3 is CASSVAGIVDTQYF. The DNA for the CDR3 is TGTGCCAGCAGCGTAGCTGGGATAGTGGATACGCAGTATTTT.

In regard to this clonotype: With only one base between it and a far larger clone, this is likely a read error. The CDR3 loop is CASSYGSTGQPNYGYTF. The CDR3 region has the DNA TGTGCCAGCAGTTACGGGTCGACAGGTCAACCCAACTATGGCTACACCTTC. This chain uses TRBV6-2 or TRBV6-3 with TRBJ1-2, with D maybe TRBD1 (6 bases). This CDR3 spans 17 amino acids. Germline loops: CDR1 MNHEY, CDR2 SVGEGT. V dropped 2 bases and J dropped 2 bases, with 18 bases sitting between them.

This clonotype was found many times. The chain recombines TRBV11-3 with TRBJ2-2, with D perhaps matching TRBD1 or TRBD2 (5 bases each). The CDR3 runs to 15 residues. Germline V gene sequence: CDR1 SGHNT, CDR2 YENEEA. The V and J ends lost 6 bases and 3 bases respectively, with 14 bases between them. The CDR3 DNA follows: TGTGCCAGCAGAAAGGCCGGGACCTACACCGGGGAGCTGTTTTTT. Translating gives CASRKAGTYTGELFF.

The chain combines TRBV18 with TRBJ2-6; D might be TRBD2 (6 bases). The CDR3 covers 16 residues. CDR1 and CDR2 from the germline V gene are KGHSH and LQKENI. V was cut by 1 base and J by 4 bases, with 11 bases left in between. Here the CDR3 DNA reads TGTGCCAGCTCACCACAGGAGGGACCGGGGGCCAACGTCCTGACTTTC. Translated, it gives CASSPQEGPGANVLTF.

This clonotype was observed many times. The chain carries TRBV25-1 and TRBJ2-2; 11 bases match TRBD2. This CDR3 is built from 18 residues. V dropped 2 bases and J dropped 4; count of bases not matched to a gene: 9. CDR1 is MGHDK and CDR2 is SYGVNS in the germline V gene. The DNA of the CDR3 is TGTGCCAGCAGTGAACGTAAGGGACTAGCGGAATCCACCGGGGAGCTGTTTTTT. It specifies CASSERKGLAESTGELFF.

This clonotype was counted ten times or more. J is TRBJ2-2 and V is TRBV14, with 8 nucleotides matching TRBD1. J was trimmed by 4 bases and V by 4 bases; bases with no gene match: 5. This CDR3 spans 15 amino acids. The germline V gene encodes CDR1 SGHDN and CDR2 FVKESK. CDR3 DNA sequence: TGTGCCAGCAGCCTTGGACAGGGTACCACCGGGGAGCTGTTTTTT. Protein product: CASSLGQGTTGELFF.

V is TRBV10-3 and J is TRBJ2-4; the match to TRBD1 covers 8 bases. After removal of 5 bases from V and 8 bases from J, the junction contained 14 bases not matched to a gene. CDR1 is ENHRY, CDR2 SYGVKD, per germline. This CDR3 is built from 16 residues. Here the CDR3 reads CAISRQGTENSDIQYF. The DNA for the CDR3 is TGTGCCATCAGTCGACAGGGGACCGAAAATAGTGACATTCAGTACTTC.

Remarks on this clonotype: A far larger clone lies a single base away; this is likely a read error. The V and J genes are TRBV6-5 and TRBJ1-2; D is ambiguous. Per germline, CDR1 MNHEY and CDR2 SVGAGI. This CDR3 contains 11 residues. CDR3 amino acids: CPSSPVYGYTF. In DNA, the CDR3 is TGTCCCAGCAGTCCTGTCTATGGCTACACCTTC.

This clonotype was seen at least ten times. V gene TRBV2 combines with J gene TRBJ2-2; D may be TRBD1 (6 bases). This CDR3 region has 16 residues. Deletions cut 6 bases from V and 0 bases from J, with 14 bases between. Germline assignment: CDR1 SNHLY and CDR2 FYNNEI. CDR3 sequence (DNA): TGTGCCAGCAGGAATCAGGGGCTCTCGAACACCGGGGAGCTGTTTTTT. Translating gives CASRNQGLSNTGELFF. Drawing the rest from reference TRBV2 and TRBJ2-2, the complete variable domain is EPEVTQTPSHQVTQMGQEVILRCVPISNHLYFYWYRQILGQKVEFLVSFYNNEISEKSEIFDDQFSVERPDGSNFTLKIRSTKLEDSAMYFCASRNQGLSNTGELFFGEGSRLTVL.